Listed here are 14 T cell receptor beta chains from one sample, sequenced in a study of cytomegalovirus exposure and HLA in healthy donors (dated by TCRdb to 2015 to 2018). The receptor library was made with the immunoSEQ multiplex PCR assay. For the multiplex PCR, a mixture combining 60 forward primers for TCR Vbeta segments and 13 reverse primers for TCR Jbeta segments was used. What TCRdb holds here is the immuneACCESS table cut down to in-frame rearrangements. Part of the clones is not present; checked against another copy, under half of the missing clones reflect an unresolved V gene, and the others are unexplained. This sample comprises 70,000 to 100,000 clones, over 55% of them detected only once. The ten top clones hold roughly a fifth of the sample. Specimen: PBMCs. The receptors stem from a woman between 45 and 65 years old in good health and CMV-seropositive.

In DNA form, the CDR3 reads TGTGCCAGCAGTAAGAGGGGACAGGAAACCGGGGAGCTGTTTTTT. Its translation is CASSKRGQETGELFF. The rearrangement uses TRBV6-1 and TRBJ2-2, with 8 positions matching TRBD1. This CDR3 has 15 residues. Germline assignment: CDR1 MNHNS and CDR2 SASEGT. The V gene end was trimmed by 5 bases and the J gene end by 5 bases; junction bases not matched to a gene: 7.

This clone was counted between two and nine times. The chain recombines TRBV4-3 with TRBJ2-7, with D possibly being TRBD1 (6 bases). V lost 0 bases and J 6 bases, leaving 12 bases between the germline ends. From germline, CDR1 is LGHNA and CDR2 YSLEER. The CDR3 consists of 14 residues. In nucleotides, the CDR3 is TGCGCCAGCAGCCAAGAAGGGGGAGAGTTCGAGCAGTACTTC. It is translated as CASSQEGGEFEQYF.

The chain links TRBV6-1 to TRBJ1-5; 9 nucleotides line up with TRBD1. The V and J ends lost 4 bases and 5 bases, in that order; junction bases with no gene match: 9. CDR3 length: 16 residues. Germline V lookup: CDR1 MNHNS, CDR2 SASEGT. In nucleotides, the CDR3 is TGTGCCAGCAGTGGATTAACAGGGGGCAGGGATCAGCCCCAGCATTTT. This sequence encodes CASSGLTGGRDQPQHF.

This chain uses TRBV9 with TRBJ1-1, with a weak D call TRBD1 (6 bases). The CDR3 loop spans 15 amino acids. V lost 3 bases, J lost 2 bases, and 14 bases lay in between. Germline V lookup: CDR1 SGDLS, CDR2 YYNGEE. The CDR3 is CASSGDINFNTEAFF. CDR3 DNA: TGTGCCAGCAGCGGGGACATAAATTTTAACACTGAAGCTTTCTTT. Supplemented by reference TRBV9 and TRBJ1-1, the full variable domain reads DSGVTQTPKHLITATGQRVTLRCSPRSGDLSVYWYQQSLDQGLQFLIQYYNGEERAKGNILERFSAQQFPDLHSELNLSSLELGDSALYFCASSGDINFNTEAFFGQGTRLTVV.

CDR3 DNA: TGTGCCAGCAGCTTCAACACCATCACCAACAATGAGCAGTTCTTC. Amino acids: CASSFNTITNNEQFF. The chain recombines TRBV11-2 with TRBJ2-1; D call uncertain. The CDR3 has 15 amino acids. Germline CDR1 reads SGHAT; CDR2 reads FQNNGV. V was clipped by 3 bases and J by 5 bases, with 14 bases between them.

The V call is TRBV19, the J call TRBJ1-5, with a weak D call TRBD1 (5 bases). Per the germline V gene, CDR1 is LNHDA and CDR2 is SQIVND (reference sequence). CDR3 length equals 15 residues. Trimming stripped 9 bases from V and 4 bases from J, with 19 bases between. For the CDR3, the DNA is TGTGCCAGCAACCAGTGGGGCTTAGGGAATCAGCCCCAGCATTTT. Amino acids: CASNQWGLGNQPQHF.

The chain has TRBV4-3 and TRBJ2-1; TRBD2 matches at 12 bases. V dropped 0 bases and J dropped 10; count of bases not matched to a gene: 13. Germline CDR1 reads LGHNA; CDR2 reads YSLEER. The CDR3 is 18 residues long. CDR3 DNA sequence: TGCGCCAGCAGCCAAGATCTGCCTAGCGGGGGGGCGGGATCCGAGCAGTTCTTC. It translates to CASSQDLPSGGAGSEQFF.

The chain couples TRBV5-1 to TRBJ2-1, with 7 positions matching TRBD2. Unmatched junction bases numbered 5, after V lost 7 bases and J lost 7 bases. Per germline, CDR1 SGHRS and CDR2 YFSETQ. The CDR3 contains 12 residues. For the CDR3, the DNA is TGCGCCAGCGCATTCGGGGGGAATGAGCAGTTCTTC. Translated, it gives CASAFGGNEQFF. Full variable domain (missing parts from reference TRBV5-1 and TRBJ2-1): KAGVTQTPRYLIKTRGQQVTLSCSPISGHRSVSWYQQTPGQGLQFLFEYFSETQRNKGNFPGRFSGRQFSNSRSEMNVSTLELGDSALYLCASAFGGNEQFFGPGTRLTVL.

The genes are TRBV5-6 and TRBJ1-5, with TRBD1 as a possible D gene (5 bases). The V and J ends lost 1 base and 6 bases respectively, with 20 bases between them. CDR1 and CDR2 (germline): SGHDT, YYEEEE. This CDR3 is 17 amino acids long. The CDR3 is CASSLTAGRIGFQPQHF. For the CDR3, the DNA is TGTGCCAGCAGCTTGACGGCAGGGCGAATCGGGTTTCAGCCCCAGCATTTT.

The rearrangement uses TRBV27 and TRBJ2-1, with TRBD1 matching 8 bases. The J segment lost 4 bases and the V segment lost 6 bases, leaving 8 bases of the junction unmatched. This CDR3 is built from 15 residues. Germline V gene data show CDR1 as MNHEY and CDR2 as SMNVEV (reference sequence). The CDR3 region is CASREGQGGYNEQFF. For the CDR3, the DNA is TGTGCCAGCAGAGAAGGACAGGGTGGGTACAATGAGCAGTTCTTC.

This chain joins TRBV5-1 and TRBJ1-1, with TRBD1 matching over 8 bases. Germline V gene sequence: CDR1 SGHRS, CDR2 YFSETQ. This CDR3 is 14 amino acids long. The ends lost 1 base at V and 3 bases at J; junction bases unmatched: 2. The CDR3 loop reads CASSLTGGYTEAFF. CDR3 sequence (DNA): TGCGCCAGCAGCTTGACAGGGGGTTACACTGAAGCTTTCTTT.

This clone was seen repeatedly, ten times or more. The chain has TRBV5-1 and TRBJ2-1; 9 nucleotides agree with TRBD1. This CDR3 is built from 15 residues. Looked up from germline, CDR1 is SGHRS and CDR2 is YFSETQ. The V segment lost 4 bases and the J segment 7 bases; nucleotides outside the gene matches: 9. The CDR3 loop reads CASSPRQGDKNEQFF. CDR3 in DNA: TGCGCCAGCAGCCCCCGACAGGGGGATAAAAATGAGCAGTTCTTC.

The chain joins TRBV5-1 to TRBJ2-7; 9 nucleotides line up with TRBD1. V was clipped by 2 bases and J by 5 bases; unmatched bases: 2. CDR3 length equals 13 residues. Germline V gives CDR1 SGHRS, CDR2 YFSETQ. Written as DNA, the CDR3 is TGCGCCAGCAGCTTCCGGGACAGGGACGAGCAGTACTTC. As protein: CASSFRDRDEQYF.

V gene TRBV7-8 combines with J gene TRBJ1-1; TRBD1 might be the D (5 bases). V gave up 5 bases and J gave up 0 bases, with 16 bases separating them. CDR1 SGHVS and CDR2 FQNEAQ come from the germline V gene. CDR3 length: 16 amino acids. The CDR3 coding sequence is TGTGCCAGCAGCCAACAGGCCGCCAGGATGAACACTGAAGCTTTCTTT. Protein product: CASSQQAARMNTEAFF. Filled out from reference TRBV7-8 and TRBJ1-1, the complete variable domain reads GAGVSQSPRYKVAKRGQDVALRCDPISGHVSLFWYQQALGQGPEFLTYFQNEAQLDKSGLPSDRFFAERPEGSVSTLKIQRTQQEDSAVYLCASSQQAARMNTEAFFGQGTRLTVV.